Listed below are T cell receptor beta chains from one sample, sequenced in a study of blood T cells in healthy people across ages. Each CDR3 protein is one row after TCRdb ran MiXCR on the 5' RACE reads. This table has fewer than 900,000 distinct CDR3 sequences, roughly 45% appearing once. The sequenced material came from blood. The receptors stem from a woman aged 60-75 years in good health. Each CDR3 is given with its conserved first and last residue. The D gene is left open where the match is weak. Not every row has a clone size; where given, it reads once, few, many or a size class.

v_gene: TRBV6-2/TRBV6-3; abundance: NA; j_gene: TRBJ2-3; d_gene: TRBD2; CDR3nt: TGTGCCAGCAGTTACCTTAGCGGGAGAGGAGATACGCAGTATTTT; CDR3aa: CASSYLSGRGDTQYF
v_gene: TRBV9; abundance: NA; j_gene: TRBJ2-7; d_gene: NA; CDR3nt: TGTGCCAGCAGCGGAGGGGGGGATCCTTCCTACGAGCAGTACTTC; CDR3aa: CASSGGGDPSYEQYF
v_gene: TRBV19; abundance: NA; j_gene: TRBJ2-1; d_gene: TRBD2; CDR3nt: TGTGCCAGTAGTCCCGGGACTAGCGGGACGAGCTCCTACAATGAGCAGTTCTTC; CDR3aa: CASSPGTSGTSSYNEQFF
v_gene: TRBV14; abundance: NA; j_gene: TRBJ2-5; d_gene: NA; CDR3nt: TGTGCCAGCAGCCCCTATGTCGGCCAAGAGACCCAGTACTTC; CDR3aa: CASSPYVGQETQYF
v_gene: TRBV5-1; abundance: NA; j_gene: TRBJ2-5; d_gene: NA; CDR3nt: TGCGCCAGCCGCGTGGACTTCGCTACGGGGACCCAGTACTTC; CDR3aa: CASRVDFATGTQYF
v_gene: TRBV5-1; abundance: few; j_gene: TRBJ2-5; d_gene: TRBD1; CDR3nt: TGCGCCAGTTACAGGGGTTTCCAAGAGACCCAGTACTTC; CDR3aa: CASYRGFQETQYF
v_gene: TRBV12-3/TRBV12-4; abundance: few; j_gene: TRBJ2-1; d_gene: NA; CDR3nt: TGTGCCAGCGCCAATTTACCCCGATACAAGCGGCAGTTCTTC; CDR3aa: CASANLPRYKRQFF
v_gene: TRBV5-1; abundance: NA; j_gene: TRBJ1-6; d_gene: NA; CDR3nt: TGCGCCAGCAGCTTGGTTTCGGGGAATAATTCACCCCTCCACTTT; CDR3aa: CASSLVSGNNSPLHF
v_gene: TRBV12-3/TRBV12-4; abundance: few; j_gene: TRBJ2-7; d_gene: NA; CDR3nt: TGTGCCAGCACCACAGGGTTAGGGGAGCAGTACTTC; CDR3aa: CASTTGLGEQYF
v_gene: TRBV12-5; abundance: few; j_gene: TRBJ2-2; d_gene: NA; CDR3nt: TGTGCTAGTGGTTTGGTAGTAGGGGCGAACACCGGGGAGCTGTTTTTT; CDR3aa: CASGLVVGANTGELFF
v_gene: TRBV7-2; abundance: once; j_gene: TRBJ2-7; d_gene: TRBD2; CDR3nt: TGTGCCAGCAGTTTGTTGGGGGGGAACTACAATGAGCAGTACTTC; CDR3aa: CASSLLGGNYNEQYF
v_gene: TRBV27; abundance: NA; j_gene: TRBJ1-5; d_gene: NA; CDR3nt: TGTGCCAGCCGGAGGGCTAAGAATAGCAATCAACCCCAGCATTTT; CDR3aa: CASRRAKNSNQPQHF
v_gene: TRBV20-1; abundance: NA; j_gene: TRBJ2-7; d_gene: NA; CDR3nt: TGCAGTGCTAGGGGGCAGGGGCCCTACGAGCAGTACTTC; CDR3aa: CSARGQGPYEQYF
v_gene: TRBV20-1; abundance: NA; j_gene: TRBJ1-2; d_gene: TRBD1; CDR3nt: TGCAGTGCTAGAGAGTCCTCGACAGGGGGCCGGTATGGCTACACCTTC; CDR3aa: CSARESSTGGRYGYTF
v_gene: TRBV20-1; abundance: NA; j_gene: TRBJ2-7; d_gene: TRBD1; CDR3nt: TGCAGTGCTCCCGACAGGGGACCTTACGAGCAGTACTTC; CDR3aa: CSAPDRGPYEQYF
v_gene: TRBV20-1; abundance: NA; j_gene: TRBJ2-5; d_gene: NA; CDR3nt: TGCAGTGCTCCTTCCTACCCTGCGAAGGAGACCCAGTACTTC; CDR3aa: CSAPSYPAKETQYF
v_gene: TRBV3-1; abundance: few; j_gene: TRBJ2-7; d_gene: TRBD2; CDR3nt: TGTGCCAGCAGCCATCGGGGGACTAGCGGGAGGTCCTACGAGCAGTACTTC; CDR3aa: CASSHRGTSGRSYEQYF
v_gene: TRBV12-5; abundance: NA; j_gene: TRBJ2-5; d_gene: NA; CDR3nt: TGTGCTAGTGGCCCCCGGGACGCCCAAGAGACCCAGTACTTC; CDR3aa: CASGPRDAQETQYF
v_gene: TRBV5-1; abundance: NA; j_gene: TRBJ1-4; d_gene: NA; CDR3nt: TGCGCCAGCAGCTTGGTGGTGGGAACTAATGAAAAACTGTTTTTT; CDR3aa: CASSLVVGTNEKLFF
v_gene: TRBV6-2/TRBV6-3; abundance: NA; j_gene: TRBJ2-1; d_gene: NA; CDR3nt: TGTGCCAGCAGTTCATGGGGGGCCAGGTTGAGCTCCTACAATGAGCAGTTCTTC; CDR3aa: CASSSWGARLSSYNEQFF
v_gene: TRBV5-6; abundance: NA; j_gene: TRBJ2-7; d_gene: NA; CDR3nt: TGTGCCAGCAGCTACATTGCCTACGAGCAGTACTTC; CDR3aa: CASSYIAYEQYF
v_gene: TRBV9; abundance: NA; j_gene: TRBJ2-7; d_gene: TRBD1; CDR3nt: TGTGCCAGCAGCGTAGATGGCAGGGGGCGCTACGAGCAGTACTTC; CDR3aa: CASSVDGRGRYEQYF
v_gene: TRBV5-1; abundance: NA; j_gene: TRBJ2-7; d_gene: TRBD1; CDR3nt: TGCGCCAGCAGTTGGACAGGGAACGACGAGCAGTACTTC; CDR3aa: CASSWTGNDEQYF
v_gene: TRBV29-1; abundance: once; j_gene: TRBJ1-1; d_gene: TRBD1; CDR3nt: TGCAGCGTTACCTTTTGGACAGGGGACACTGAAGCTTTCTTT; CDR3aa: CSVTFWTGDTEAFF
v_gene: TRBV4-2; abundance: once; j_gene: TRBJ2-5; d_gene: TRBD2; CDR3nt: TGTGCCAGCAGCCGACCTAGCGGCCAAGAGACCCAGTACTTC; CDR3aa: CASSRPSGQETQYF
v_gene: TRBV7-2; abundance: NA; j_gene: TRBJ2-1; d_gene: TRBD2; CDR3nt: TGTGCCAGCAGCTTAGCTATTAGCGGGGCGGCGGATGAGCAGTTCTTC; CDR3aa: CASSLAISGAADEQFF
v_gene: TRBV5-8; abundance: NA; j_gene: TRBJ2-1; d_gene: NA; CDR3nt: TGTGCCTGCACTCTTGGCGGATTGAAGGATGAGCAGTTCTTC; CDR3aa: CACTLGGLKDEQFF
v_gene: TRBV18; abundance: few; j_gene: TRBJ1-6; d_gene: NA; CDR3nt: TGTGCCAGCTCACAGTACCCACCGAGGAATTCACCCCTCCACTTT; CDR3aa: CASSQYPPRNSPLHF
v_gene: TRBV5-1; abundance: NA; j_gene: TRBJ1-4; d_gene: NA; CDR3nt: TGCGCCAGCAGAAAGGGGCGATCAACTAATGAAAAACTGTTTTTT; CDR3aa: CASRKGRSTNEKLFF
v_gene: TRBV3-1; abundance: NA; j_gene: TRBJ1-2; d_gene: NA; CDR3nt: TGTGCCAGCAGCCAAGATCACAGGGCCTGGTATGGCTACACCTTC; CDR3aa: CASSQDHRAWYGYTF
v_gene: TRBV6-2/TRBV6-3; abundance: NA; j_gene: TRBJ2-7; d_gene: TRBD2; CDR3nt: TGTGCCAGCAGTTCGATACTAGCGGGAACCTACAATGAGCAGTACTTC; CDR3aa: CASSSILAGTYNEQYF
v_gene: TRBV7-2; abundance: once; j_gene: TRBJ2-7; d_gene: TRBD2; CDR3nt: TGTGCCAGCAGCTTAGGTCCTAGCGGGGTCTACGAGCAGTACTTC; CDR3aa: CASSLGPSGVYEQYF
v_gene: TRBV7-9; abundance: few; j_gene: TRBJ1-2; d_gene: TRBD1; CDR3nt: TGTGCCAGCAGCTTAGATCTGACGGACAGGGGATATGGCTACACCTTC; CDR3aa: CASSLDLTDRGYGYTF
v_gene: TRBV9; abundance: NA; j_gene: TRBJ2-7; d_gene: TRBD1; CDR3nt: TGTGCCAGCAGCGGACAGGGGGAGCAGTACTTC; CDR3aa: CASSGQGEQYF
v_gene: TRBV12-3/TRBV12-4; abundance: NA; j_gene: TRBJ2-3; d_gene: NA; CDR3nt: TGTGCCAGCAGTTTAGTCGCAGGGGCGAGCACAGATACGCAGTATTTT; CDR3aa: CASSLVAGASTDTQYF
v_gene: TRBV6-1; abundance: NA; j_gene: TRBJ1-2; d_gene: TRBD1; CDR3nt: TGTGCCAGCAGTGAATACAGGGGGGACTATGGCTACACCTTC; CDR3aa: CASSEYRGDYGYTF
v_gene: TRBV7-6; abundance: NA; j_gene: TRBJ2-7; d_gene: NA; CDR3nt: TGTGCCAGCAGCTCAGCAGCAACCTACGAGCAGTACTTC; CDR3aa: CASSSAATYEQYF
v_gene: TRBV5-6; abundance: few; j_gene: TRBJ2-7; d_gene: TRBD1; CDR3nt: TGTGCCAGCAGCAGGGGACAGTTCTACGAGCAGTACTTC; CDR3aa: CASSRGQFYEQYF
v_gene: TRBV28; abundance: NA; j_gene: TRBJ1-6; d_gene: NA; CDR3nt: TGTGCCAGCAGTTTATCATCAGGGGCCAACCTCTATAATTCACCCCTCCACTTT; CDR3aa: CASSLSSGANLYNSPLHF